Below are 10 T cell receptor beta chains sequenced from a single sample in a study of blood T cells in healthy people across ages. Together with a sample-barcoded 5' primer, a J-beta primer mix was included in a second PCR lasting roughly 6 to 12 cycles. MiXCR, applied by TCRdb to the 5' RACE reads, yields one record per CDR3 protein. The sample lists hundreds of thousands of distinct CDR3 sequences, approximately 48% seen once, with roughly 19% in the top ten. Specimen: blood. These receptors originate from a man aged 55-75 years in good health.

In this sample, this clonotype turned up a few times. V usage is TRBV6-5 and J usage is TRBJ1-6; the D gene is possibly TRBD1 (6 bases). V lost 5 bases, J lost 4 bases, and 12 bases lay in between. The germline V gene encodes CDR1 MNHEY and CDR2 SVGAGI. This CDR3 contains 15 residues. CDR3 sequence reads: CASSQDSLYNSPLHF. CDR3 nucleotide sequence: TGTGCCAGCAGTCAGGACAGCTTGTATAATTCACCCCTCCACTTT.

The genes are TRBV6-5 and TRBJ2-3, with D maybe TRBD1 (5 bases). The ends were cut back, 5 bases at V and 8 bases at J, with 14 bases in the middle. Germline V lookup: CDR1 MNHEY, CDR2 SVGAGI. The CDR3 loop spans 13 amino acids. This CDR3 reads CASSDSPEGTQYF. CDR3 DNA: TGTGCCAGCAGTGACAGCCCCGAAGGTACGCAGTATTTT.

This clonotype was recorded a few times. The chain uses TRBV2 and TRBJ2-5; TRBD1 is a possible D gene (6 bases). The length of the CDR3 is 14 residues. CDR1 and CDR2 from the germline V gene are SNHLY and FYNNEI. Deletions cut 7 bases from V and 5 bases from J, with 17 bases between. CDR3 amino acids: CASNLQGIMETQYF. The CDR3 bases are TGTGCCAGCAATCTCCAGGGGATCATGGAGACCCAGTACTTC.

This chain joins TRBV10-3 and TRBJ1-1; TRBD1 agrees at 10 bases. V lost 11 bases and J lost 0; bases outside the gene matches: 6. CDR3 length equals 14 residues. Germline loops: CDR1 ENHRY, CDR2 SYGVKD. The CDR3 region has the DNA TGTGCCGCCACGACAGGGGGCATGAACACTGAAGCTTTCTTT. Protein product: CAATTGGMNTEAFF.

The V and J genes are TRBV6-5 and TRBJ2-1; TRBD1 might be the D (5 bases). The CDR3 is made up of 12 amino acids. V was clipped by 2 bases and J by 10 bases, with 9 bases between them. Germline CDR1 and CDR2: MNHEY and SVGAGI. The CDR3 region has the DNA TGTGCCAGCAGTTACGGGGCAGGGGAGCAGTTCTTC. Residues: CASSYGAGEQFF.

The V gene is TRBV7-2, the J gene TRBJ1-5; 9 nucleotides match TRBD1. Germline CDR1 is SGHTA and CDR2 is FQGNSA. CDR3 length equals 14 residues. V shed 5 bases and J 7 bases; nucleotides not matched to a gene: 6. The CDR3 reads CASSDRGGGQPQHF. In DNA, the CDR3 is TGTGCCAGCAGCGACAGGGGGGGCGGACAGCCCCAGCATTTT.

This chain joins TRBV7-8 and TRBJ2-3, with D unresolved. CDR1 and CDR2 from the germline V gene are SGHVS and FQNEAQ. V dropped 2 bases and J dropped 2 bases, with 5 bases sitting between them. CDR3 length: 13 amino acids. The chain's CDR3 is CASSLYFTDTQYF. CDR3 sequence (DNA): TGTGCCAGCAGCTTATATTTCACAGATACGCAGTATTTT.

The chain carries TRBV18 and TRBJ2-7, with D possibly TRBD1 on 5 matching bases. V was pared by 5 bases and J by 2 bases, with 10 bases between. The germline CDR1 and CDR2 sequences are KGHSH and LQKENI. The CDR3 spans 13 residues. The CDR3 nucleotides are TGTGCCAGCTCAGACAGTACAACCTACGAGCAGTACTTC. It codes for CASSDSTTYEQYF.

This clonotype was picked up a small number of times. This chain connects TRBV14 to TRBJ1-2; D possibly corresponds to TRBD1 (5 bases). Per the germline V gene, CDR1 is SGHDN and CDR2 is FVKESK. Trimming shortened V by 0 bases and J by 2 bases, and 16 bases separated the two germline ends. The CDR3 totals 17 residues. In nucleotides, the CDR3 is TGTGCCAGCAGCCAAGATTGGGGGGTGACAGTCAACTATGGCTACACCTTC. It encodes CASSQDWGVTVNYGYTF.

As for this clonotype: A much larger clonotype is one base distant, so this may be a read error. The chain recombines TRBV7-2 with TRBJ2-7, with D hard to call. The CDR3 is 13 amino acids. Germline loops: CDR1 SGHTA, CDR2 FQGNSA. Between the trimmed V and J ends, which lost 4 bases and 2 bases, there was a span of 9 bases. CDR3 nucleotide sequence: TGTGCCAGCAGCTACGGGCATCCCTACGAGCAGTACTTC. This encodes CASSYGHPYEQYF.